This is a list of T cell receptor beta chains from one sample in a study of blood T cells in healthy people across ages. One entry per CDR3 protein results from TCRdb running MiXCR on the 5' RACE reads. The sample consists of roughly 720,000 distinct CDR3 sequences, about 53% of them appearing once. The sequenced sample was blood. These receptors all stem from a man older than 75 in good health. The conserved cysteine and the conserved F or W are not part of the CDR3 here. Each record gives: clone size, V gene, CDR3 protein. Where a row states a size, it is once, few, many or the class of an expanded clone; other rows omit it.

few	TRBV28	ASRGFDRVLNIQY
-	TRBV7-2	ASSPPGTGFQETQY
many	TRBV5-1	ASSAGLAGYNEQF
few	TRBV20-1	SASRGAGTDTQY
few	TRBV6-1	ASSIRGIQETQY
few	TRBV6-5	ASSRKGRSNQPQH
-	TRBV4-3	ASSLLRGISYEQY
-	TRBV19	ASSIGGLPPYEQY
-	TRBV7-9	ASSLQQTEAF
few	TRBV5-1	ASSLAVGGIQETQY
-	TRBV19	ASSIWLAGGDEQF
-	TRBV20-1	SAHSTATDTQY
-	TRBV3-1	ASSQPKTSVYEQY
-	TRBV5-1	ATRSGTGGANTGELF
-	TRBV25-1	ASSLVNGDADTQY
few	TRBV15	ATSPTGGNEQY
-	TRBV20-1	SAGGSGQETQY
-	TRBV11-1	ASSLVSGTTYEQY
-	TRBV3-1	ASSRVVQETQY
-	TRBV18	ASSTGTVSSYEQY
-	TRBV5-1	ASSLDLAGAAYNEQF
-	TRBV13	ASSLAADDRETQY
once	TRBV16	ASSQLKGQTQY
-	TRBV7-2	ASTRQGANYGYT
few	TRBV6-2/TRBV6-3	ASSYVQRASYEQY
few	TRBV6-5	ASGRAHNEQF
few	TRBV20-1	SASWTSGRANEQY
few	TRBV20-1	SARAGGKETQY
few	TRBV24-1	ATSAPEGYEQY
-	TRBV27	ASSLTRAGANVLT
-	TRBV29-1	SVLTSPNEKLF
-	TRBV12-3/TRBV12-4	ASRRDRAHEQY
many	TRBV20-1	SARTDTDTQY
-	TRBV2	ASSGHTYEQY
-	TRBV6-2/TRBV6-3	ASRQPGGADYGYT